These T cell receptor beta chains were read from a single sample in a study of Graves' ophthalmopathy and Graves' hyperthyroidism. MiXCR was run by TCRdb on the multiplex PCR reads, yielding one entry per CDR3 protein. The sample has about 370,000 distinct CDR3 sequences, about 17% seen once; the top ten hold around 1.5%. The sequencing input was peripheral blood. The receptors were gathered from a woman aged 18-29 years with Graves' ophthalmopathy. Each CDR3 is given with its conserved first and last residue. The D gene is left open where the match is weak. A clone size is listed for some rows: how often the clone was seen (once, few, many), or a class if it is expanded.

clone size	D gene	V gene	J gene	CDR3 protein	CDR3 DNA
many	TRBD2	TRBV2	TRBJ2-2	CASLKGPGTSGLNTGELFF	TGTGCCAGCCTAAAGGGACCCGGGACTAGCGGGCTCAACACCGGGGAGCTGTTTTTT
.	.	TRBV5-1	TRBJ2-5	CASSLLERETQYF	TGCGCCAGCAGCTTATTGGAGCGAGAGACCCAGTACTTC
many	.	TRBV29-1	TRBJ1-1	CSVKTGLYMNTEAFF	TGCAGCGTTAAAACAGGGCTTTACATGAACACTGAAGCTTTCTTT
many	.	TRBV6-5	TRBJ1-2	CASSGTYGYTF	TGTGCCAGCAGCGGGACTTATGGCTACACCTTC
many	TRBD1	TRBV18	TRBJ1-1	CASSLVTGTDTEAFF	TGTGCCAGCTCACTGGTGACAGGGACGGACACTGAAGCTTTCTTT
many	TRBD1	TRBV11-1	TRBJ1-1	CASSPDRGQVRNTEAFF	TGTGCCAGCAGCCCGGACAGGGGGCAGGTACGGAACACTGAAGCTTTCTTT
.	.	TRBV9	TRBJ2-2	CASSVSGVTGELFF	TGTGCCAGCAGCGTATCCGGGGTTACCGGGGAGCTGTTTTTT
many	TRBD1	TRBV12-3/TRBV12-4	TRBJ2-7	CASSGTGNLYEQYF	TGTGCCAGCAGTGGGACAGGGAATCTTTACGAGCAGTACTTC
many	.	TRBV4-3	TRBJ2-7	CASSQDQGRVRSYEQYF	TGCGCCAGCAGCCAAGATCAGGGGAGGGTTAGGTCCTACGAGCAGTACTTC
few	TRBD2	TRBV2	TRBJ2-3	CASSDPTSGSGGTDTQYF	TGTGCCAGCAGTGACCCGACTAGCGGGAGCGGAGGCACAGATACGCAGTATTTT